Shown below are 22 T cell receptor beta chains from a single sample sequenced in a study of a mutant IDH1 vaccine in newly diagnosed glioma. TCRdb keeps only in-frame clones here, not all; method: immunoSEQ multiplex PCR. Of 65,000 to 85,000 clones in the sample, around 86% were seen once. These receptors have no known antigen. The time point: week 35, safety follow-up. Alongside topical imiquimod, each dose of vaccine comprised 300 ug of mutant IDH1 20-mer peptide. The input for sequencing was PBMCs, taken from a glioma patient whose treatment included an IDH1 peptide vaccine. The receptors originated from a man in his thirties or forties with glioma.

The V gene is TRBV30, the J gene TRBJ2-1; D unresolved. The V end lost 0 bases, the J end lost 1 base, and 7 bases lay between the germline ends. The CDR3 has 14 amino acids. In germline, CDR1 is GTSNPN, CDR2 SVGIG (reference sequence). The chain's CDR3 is CAWSVLLSYNEQFF. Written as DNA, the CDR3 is TGTGCCTGGAGTGTATTACTATCCTACAATGAGCAGTTCTTC.

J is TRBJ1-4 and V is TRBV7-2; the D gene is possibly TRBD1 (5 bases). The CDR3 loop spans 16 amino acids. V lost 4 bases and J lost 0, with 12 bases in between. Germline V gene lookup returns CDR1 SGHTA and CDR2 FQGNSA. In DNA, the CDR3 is TGTGCCAGCAGCTCCATCGGGGGAACAACTAATGAAAAACTGTTTTTT. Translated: CASSSIGGTTNEKLFF.

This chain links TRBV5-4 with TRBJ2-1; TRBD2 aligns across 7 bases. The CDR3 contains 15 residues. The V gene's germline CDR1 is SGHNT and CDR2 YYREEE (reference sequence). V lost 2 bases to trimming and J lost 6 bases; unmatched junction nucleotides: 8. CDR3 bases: TGTGCCAGCAGCTTTGGAGGGAGGGCCGGCAATGAGCAGTTCTTC. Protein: CASSFGGRAGNEQFF.

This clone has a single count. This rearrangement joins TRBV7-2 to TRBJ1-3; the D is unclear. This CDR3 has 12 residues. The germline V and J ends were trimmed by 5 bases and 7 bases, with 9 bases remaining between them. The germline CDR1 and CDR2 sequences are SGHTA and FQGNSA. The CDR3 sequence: CASSANGNTIYF. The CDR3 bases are TGTGCCAGCAGCGCCAATGGGAACACCATATATTTT.

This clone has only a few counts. CDR3 in amino acids: CASSTLPGTEAFF. The CDR3 DNA sequence: TGTGCCAGCAGCACCCTCCCGGGGACTGAAGCTTTCTTT. V gene TRBV2 combines with J gene TRBJ1-1; D not certain. Trimming removed 6 bases from V and 5 bases from J, with 13 bases in between. In germline, CDR1 is SNHLY, CDR2 FYNNEI. This CDR3 has 13 amino acids.

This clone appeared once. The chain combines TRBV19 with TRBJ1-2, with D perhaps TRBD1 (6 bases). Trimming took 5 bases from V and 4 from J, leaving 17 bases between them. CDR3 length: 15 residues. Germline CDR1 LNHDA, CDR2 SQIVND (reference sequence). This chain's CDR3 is CASSPRQDPAYGYTF. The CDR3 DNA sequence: TGTGCCAGTAGTCCACGACAGGACCCCGCCTATGGCTACACCTTC.

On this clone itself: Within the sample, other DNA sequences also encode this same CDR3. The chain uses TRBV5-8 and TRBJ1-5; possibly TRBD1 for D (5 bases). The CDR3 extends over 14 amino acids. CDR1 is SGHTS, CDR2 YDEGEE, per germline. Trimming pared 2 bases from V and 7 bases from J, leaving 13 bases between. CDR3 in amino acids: CASSFLGTNQPQHF. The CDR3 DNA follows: TGTGCCAGCAGCTTTCTGGGGACCAACCAGCCCCAGCATTTT.

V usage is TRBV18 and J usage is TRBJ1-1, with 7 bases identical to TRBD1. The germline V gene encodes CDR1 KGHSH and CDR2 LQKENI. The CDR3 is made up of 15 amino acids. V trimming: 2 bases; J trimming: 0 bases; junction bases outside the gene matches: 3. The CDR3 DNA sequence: TGTGCCAGCTCACCAGGTAGGGGGCTGAACACTGAAGCTTTCTTT. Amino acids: CASSPGRGLNTEAFF.

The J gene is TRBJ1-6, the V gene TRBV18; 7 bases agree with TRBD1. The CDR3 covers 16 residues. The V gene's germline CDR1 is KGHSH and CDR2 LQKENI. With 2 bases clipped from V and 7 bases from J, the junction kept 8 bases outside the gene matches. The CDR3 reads CASSPTQDRRNSPLHF. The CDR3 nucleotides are TGTGCCAGCTCACCAACACAGGACAGGAGAAATTCACCCCTCCACTTT.

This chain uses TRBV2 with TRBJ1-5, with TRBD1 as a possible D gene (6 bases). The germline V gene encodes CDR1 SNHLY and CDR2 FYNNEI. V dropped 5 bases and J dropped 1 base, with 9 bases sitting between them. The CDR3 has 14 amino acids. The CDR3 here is CASSSDRSNQPQHF. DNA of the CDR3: TGTGCCAGCAGTTCAGACAGGAGCAATCAGCCCCAGCATTTT.

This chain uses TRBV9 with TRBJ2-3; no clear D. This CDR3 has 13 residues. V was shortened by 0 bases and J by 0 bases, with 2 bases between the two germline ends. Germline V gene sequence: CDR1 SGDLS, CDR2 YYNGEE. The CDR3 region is CASSVASTDTQYF. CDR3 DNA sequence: TGTGCCAGCAGCGTAGCTAGCACAGATACGCAGTATTTT.

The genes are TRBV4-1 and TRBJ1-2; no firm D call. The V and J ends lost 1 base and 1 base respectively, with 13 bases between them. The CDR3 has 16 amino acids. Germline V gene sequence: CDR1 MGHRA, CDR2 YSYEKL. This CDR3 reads CASSQGRQRGNYGYTF. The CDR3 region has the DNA TGCGCCAGCAGCCAAGGCCGCCAGAGAGGTAACTATGGCTACACCTTC.

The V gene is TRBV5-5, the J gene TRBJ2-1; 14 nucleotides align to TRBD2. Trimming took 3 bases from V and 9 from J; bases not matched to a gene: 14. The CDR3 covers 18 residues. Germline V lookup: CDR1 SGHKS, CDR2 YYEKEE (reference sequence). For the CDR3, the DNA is TGTGCCAGCAGCTCCCGGGACAGGGGACTAGCGGGAGTTGGTGAGCAGTTCTTC. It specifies CASSSRDRGLAGVGEQFF.

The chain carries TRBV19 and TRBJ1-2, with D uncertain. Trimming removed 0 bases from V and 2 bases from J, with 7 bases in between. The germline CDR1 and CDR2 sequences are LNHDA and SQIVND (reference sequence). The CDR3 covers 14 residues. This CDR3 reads CASSIDKNNYGYTF. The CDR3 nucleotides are TGTGCCAGTAGTATAGATAAGAACAACTATGGCTACACCTTC.

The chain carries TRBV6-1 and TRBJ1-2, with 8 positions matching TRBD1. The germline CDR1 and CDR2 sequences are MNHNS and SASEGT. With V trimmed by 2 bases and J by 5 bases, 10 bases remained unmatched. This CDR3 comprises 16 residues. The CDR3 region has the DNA TGTGCCAGCAGTGAACAGGGGGCCCCCCGCCTATATGGCTACACCTTC. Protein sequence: CASSEQGAPRLYGYTF.

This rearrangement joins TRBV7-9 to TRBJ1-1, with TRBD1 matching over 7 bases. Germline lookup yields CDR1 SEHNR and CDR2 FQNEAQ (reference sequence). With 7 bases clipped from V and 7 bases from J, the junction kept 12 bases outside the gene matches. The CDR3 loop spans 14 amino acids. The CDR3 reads CASIKRGRSDEAFF. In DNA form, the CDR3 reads TGTGCCAGCATCAAAAGGGGGCGTTCAGATGAAGCTTTCTTT. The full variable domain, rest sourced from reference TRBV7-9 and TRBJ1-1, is DTGVSQNPRHKITKRGQNVTFRCDPISEHNRLYWYRQTLGQGPEFLTYFQNEAQLEKSRLLSDRFSAERPKGSFSTLEIQRTEQGDSAMYLCASIKRGRSDEAFFGQGTRLTVV.

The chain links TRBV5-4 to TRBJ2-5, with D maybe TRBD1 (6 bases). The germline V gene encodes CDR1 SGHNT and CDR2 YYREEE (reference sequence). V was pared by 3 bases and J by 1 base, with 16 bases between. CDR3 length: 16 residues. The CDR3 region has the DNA TGTGCCAGCAGCTCAGGGGTTGGGCGGGTCCAAGAGACCCAGTACTTC. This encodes CASSSGVGRVQETQYF.

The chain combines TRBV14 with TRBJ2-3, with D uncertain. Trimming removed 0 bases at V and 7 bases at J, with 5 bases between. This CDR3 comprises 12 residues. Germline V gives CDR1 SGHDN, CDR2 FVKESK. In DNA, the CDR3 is TGTGCCAGCAGCCAAGATGGATATACGCAGTATTTT. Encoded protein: CASSQDGYTQYF.

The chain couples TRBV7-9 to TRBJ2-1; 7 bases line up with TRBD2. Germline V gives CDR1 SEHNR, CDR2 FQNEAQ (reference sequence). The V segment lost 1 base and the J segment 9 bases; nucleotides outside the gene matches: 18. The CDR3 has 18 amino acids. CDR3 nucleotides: TGTGCCAGCAGCTTAGAGCTTTTTCGGGAGGTCGATGACGGTGAGCAGTTCTTC. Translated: CASSLELFREVDDGEQFF.

The CDR3 coding sequence is TGTGCCACCAGCAGAGTTACGGCAGGTGAAGCTTTCTTT. Protein product: CATSRVTAGEAFF. The rearrangement uses TRBV15 and TRBJ1-1; D is ambiguous. Trimming cost V 1 base and J 7 bases, with 10 bases left between them. Looked up from germline, CDR1 is LNHNV and CDR2 is YYDKDF (reference sequence). The CDR3 length is 13 residues.

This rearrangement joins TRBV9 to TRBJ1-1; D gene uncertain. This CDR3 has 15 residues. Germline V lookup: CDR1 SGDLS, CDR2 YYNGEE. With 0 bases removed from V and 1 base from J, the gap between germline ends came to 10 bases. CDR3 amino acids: CASSVESRKNTEAFF. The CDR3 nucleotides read TGTGCCAGCAGCGTAGAATCTAGGAAGAACACTGAAGCTTTCTTT.

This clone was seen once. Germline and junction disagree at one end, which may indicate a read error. The CDR3 here is CASGDWSSYNEQFF. CDR3 DNA: TGTGCCAGCGGTGACTGGAGCTCCTACAATGAGCAGTTCTTC. The V gene is TRBV6-1, the J gene TRBJ2-1; no firm D call. Looked up from germline, CDR1 is MNHNS and CDR2 is SASEGT. The CDR3 is 14 residues long.